Below, one T cell receptor beta chain is given with its context. What it binds is not known. Preparation of the TCRbeta library used unique molecular identifiers. TCRdb independently ran MiXCR on the PCR reads; one entry per CDR3 protein. The table has roughly 30,000 distinct CDR3 sequences, about 6.7% seen once. These data belong to a study of T-cell reconstitution after alpha-beta-depleted transplantation in children. Study results and caveats: T-cell counts and diversity were attributed mostly to newly produced T cells one year after transplant. Approximately two months post-transplant, alpha-beta T cells reportedly originated from several hundred expanded graft clones. At day 60, the high TCRbeta diversity found in some patients originated from recipient T cells and thymic progenitors that had survived.

Germline loops: CDR1 LGHNA, CDR2 YNFKEQ. The CDR3 contains 16 residues. Trimming removed 3 bases from V and 0 bases from J, with 12 bases in between. The clonotype comes from a child under three years old who had a stem cell transplant for acute myeloid leukemia, so the T cells may come from the graft donor. The chain carries TRBV4-2 and TRBJ2-1, with D unresolved. The sample consisted of peripheral blood, taken 60 days after TCRalphabeta/CD19-depleted stem cell transplant. The CDR3 DNA sequence: TGTGCCAGCAGCCACAAGCCGGCGAGCTCCTACAATGAGCAGTTCTTC. Translated: CASSHKPASSYNEQFF.